Here is one T cell receptor (beta chain) with its context. There are 14 residues in the CDR3. Germline loops: CDR1 MNHEY, CDR2 SMNVEV (reference sequence). Trimming stripped 4 bases from V and 8 bases from J, with 15 bases between. Per the original methods: Reference gene primer amplification gave nucleated cell count estimates. Repertoires were generated with immunoSEQ multiplex PCR, while TCRdb's copy carries only in-frame clones and drops some. V, J and clone size are taken as reported in that table, and D and trimming were inferred from the DNA itself. The sample lists roughly 98,000 clones; roughly 92% were seen once. The data were taken from a study of blood T cell repertoires in COVID-19. Study information: Researchers got acute and convalescent COVID-19 samples from the United States, Italy and Spain. T cells, B-cell-depleted T cells, or PBMCs supplied cDNA or gDNA.

The sequence was obtained from a woman in her fifties or sixties with active COVID-19. The specimen was peripheral blood. The chain recombines TRBV27 with TRBJ2-1; D is perhaps TRBD2 (6 bases). Written as DNA, the CDR3 is TGTGCCAGCAGTTCACTCACCTCGGGGGATGAGCAGTTCTTC. This encodes CASSSLTSGDEQFF.